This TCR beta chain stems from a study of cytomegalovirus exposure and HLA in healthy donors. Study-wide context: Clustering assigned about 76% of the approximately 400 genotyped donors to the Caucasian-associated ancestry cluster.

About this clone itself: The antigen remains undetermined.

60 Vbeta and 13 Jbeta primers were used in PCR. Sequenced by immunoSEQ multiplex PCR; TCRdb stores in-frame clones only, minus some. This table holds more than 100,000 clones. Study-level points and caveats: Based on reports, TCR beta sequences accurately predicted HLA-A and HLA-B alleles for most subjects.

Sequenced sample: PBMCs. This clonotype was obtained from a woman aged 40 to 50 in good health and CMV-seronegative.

The CDR3 nucleotides are TGTGCCAGCAGCTTAAAAGGATTTAGCGGGGGGCGGAGAGAGACCCAGTACTTC. Protein: CASSLKGFSGGRRETQYF. V and J are TRBV7-3 and TRBJ2-5; 10 bases match TRBD2. Germline-derived CDR1 and CDR2 are SGHTA and FQGTGA. The CDR3 runs 18 residues. J lost 4 bases, V lost 1 base, and 12 bases had no gene match.